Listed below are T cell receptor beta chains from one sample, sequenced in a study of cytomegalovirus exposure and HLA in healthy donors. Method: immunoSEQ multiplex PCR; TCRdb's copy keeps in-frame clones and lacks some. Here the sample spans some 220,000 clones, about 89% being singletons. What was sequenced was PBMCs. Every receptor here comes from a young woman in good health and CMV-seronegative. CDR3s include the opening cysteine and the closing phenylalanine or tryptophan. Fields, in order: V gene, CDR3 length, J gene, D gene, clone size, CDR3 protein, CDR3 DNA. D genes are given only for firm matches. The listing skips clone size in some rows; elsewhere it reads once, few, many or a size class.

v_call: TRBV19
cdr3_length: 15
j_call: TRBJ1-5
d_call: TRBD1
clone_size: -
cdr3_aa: CASSTGGVSNQPQHF
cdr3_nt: TGTGCCAGTAGCACAGGGGGCGTTAGCAATCAGCCCCAGCATTTT

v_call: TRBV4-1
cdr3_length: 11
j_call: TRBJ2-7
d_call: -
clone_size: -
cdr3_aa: CASLSVYEQYF
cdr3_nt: TGCGCCAGCTTATCTGTCTACGAGCAGTACTTC

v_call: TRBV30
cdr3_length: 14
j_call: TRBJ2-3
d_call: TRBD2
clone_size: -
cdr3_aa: CAWSSSGNTDTQYF
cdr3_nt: TGTGCCTGGAGTAGCAGCGGGAACACAGATACGCAGTATTTT

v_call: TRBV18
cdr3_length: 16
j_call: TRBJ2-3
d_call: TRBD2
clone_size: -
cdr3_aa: CASSPLGAGGTDTQYF
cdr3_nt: TGTGCCAGCTCACCTCTAGGGGCGGGGGGCACAGATACGCAGTATTTT

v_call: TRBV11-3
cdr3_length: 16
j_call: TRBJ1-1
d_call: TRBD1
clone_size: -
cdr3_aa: CASSRRTGGLDTEAFF
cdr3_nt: TGTGCCAGCAGCAGAAGGACAGGGGGATTGGACACTGAAGCTTTCTTT

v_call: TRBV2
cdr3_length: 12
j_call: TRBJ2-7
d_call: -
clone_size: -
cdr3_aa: CASVEIGGGPYF
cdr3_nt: TGTGCCAGCGTCGAAATAGGGGGAGGGCCGTACTTC

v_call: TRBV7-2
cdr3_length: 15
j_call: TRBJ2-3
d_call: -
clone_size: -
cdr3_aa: CASSPRWVSTDTQYF
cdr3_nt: TGTGCCAGCAGCCCCAGGTGGGTAAGCACAGATACGCAGTATTTT

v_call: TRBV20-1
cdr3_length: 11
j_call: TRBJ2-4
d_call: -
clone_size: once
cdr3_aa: CSARRGHIQYF
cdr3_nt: TGCAGTGCCAGGAGGGGACACATTCAGTACTTC

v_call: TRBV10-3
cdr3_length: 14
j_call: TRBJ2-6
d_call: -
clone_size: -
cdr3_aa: CAISGGQGANVLTF
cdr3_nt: TGTGCCATCAGTGGAGGGCAGGGGGCCAACGTCCTGACTTTC

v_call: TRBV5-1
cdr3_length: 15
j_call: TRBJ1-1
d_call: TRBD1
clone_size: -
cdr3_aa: CASARTGGTDTEAFF
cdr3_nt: TGCGCCAGCGCGCGGACAGGGGGTACGGACACTGAAGCTTTCTTT

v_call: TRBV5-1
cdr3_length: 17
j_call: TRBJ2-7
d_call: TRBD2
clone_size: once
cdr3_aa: CASSLTSGTSGVHEQYF
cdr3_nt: TGCGCCAGCAGCTTGACCTCTGGGACTAGCGGGGTCCACGAGCAGTACTTC

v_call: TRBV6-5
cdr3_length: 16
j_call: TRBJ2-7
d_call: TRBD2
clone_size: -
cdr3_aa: CASSYSMLAGDYEQYF
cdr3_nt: TGTGCCAGCAGTTACTCGATGCTAGCGGGGGACTACGAGCAGTACTTC

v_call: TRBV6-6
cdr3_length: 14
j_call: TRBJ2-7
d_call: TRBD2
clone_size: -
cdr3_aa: CASSGAGGPCEQYF
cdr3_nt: TGTGCCAGCAGCGGAGCGGGGGGGCCCTGCGAGCAGTACTTC

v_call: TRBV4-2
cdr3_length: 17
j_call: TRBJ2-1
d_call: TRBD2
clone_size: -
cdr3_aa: CASSQELAGGRWNEQFF
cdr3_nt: TGTGCCAGCAGCCAAGAACTAGCGGGAGGCCGGTGGAATGAGCAGTTCTTC

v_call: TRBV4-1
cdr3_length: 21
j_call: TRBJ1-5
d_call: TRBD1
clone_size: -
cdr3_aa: CASSQEFWGAAGTGVGQPQHF
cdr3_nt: TGCGCCAGCAGCCAAGAATTTTGGGGCGCGGCCGGGACAGGGGTGGGACAGCCCCAGCATTTT

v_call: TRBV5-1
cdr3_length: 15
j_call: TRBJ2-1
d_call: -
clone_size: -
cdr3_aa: CASSGRPSSYNEQFF
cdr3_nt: TGCGCCAGCAGCGGTAGACCTAGCTCCTACAATGAGCAGTTCTTC

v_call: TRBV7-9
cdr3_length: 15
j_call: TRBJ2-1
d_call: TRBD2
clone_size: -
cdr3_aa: CASSLVAGAYNEQFF
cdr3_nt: TGTGCCAGCAGCTTAGTAGCGGGGGCCTACAATGAGCAGTTCTTC

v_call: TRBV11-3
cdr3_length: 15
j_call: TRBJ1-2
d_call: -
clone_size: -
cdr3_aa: CASSARGFTNYGYTF
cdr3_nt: TGTGCCAGCAGCGCCCGCGGGTTCACTAACTATGGCTACACCTTC

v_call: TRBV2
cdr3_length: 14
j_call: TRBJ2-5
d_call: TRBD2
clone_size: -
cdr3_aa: CASSEALAVETQYF
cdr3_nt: TGTGCCAGCAGTGAAGCGCTAGCGGTAGAGACCCAGTACTTC

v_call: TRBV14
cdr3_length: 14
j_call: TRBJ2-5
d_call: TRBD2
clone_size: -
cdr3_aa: CASSQDTSGRLQYF
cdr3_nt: TGTGCCAGCAGCCAAGATACTAGCGGGAGGTTGCAGTACTTC

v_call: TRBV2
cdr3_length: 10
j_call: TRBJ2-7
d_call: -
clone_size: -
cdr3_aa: CASSVYEQYF
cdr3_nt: TGTGCCAGCAGTGTTTACGAGCAGTACTTC

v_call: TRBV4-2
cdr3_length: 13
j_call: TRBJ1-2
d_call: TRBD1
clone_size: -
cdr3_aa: CASSQVTGGGYTF
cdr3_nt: TGTGCCAGCAGCCAAGTGACAGGGGGTGGCTACACCTTC

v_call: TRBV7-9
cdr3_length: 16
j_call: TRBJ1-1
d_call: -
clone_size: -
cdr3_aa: CASSFTGSRMNTEAFF
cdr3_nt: TGTGCCAGCAGCTTTACAGGAAGCCGAATGAACACTGAAGCTTTCTTT

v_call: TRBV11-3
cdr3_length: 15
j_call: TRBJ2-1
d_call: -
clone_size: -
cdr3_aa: CASSPPARTLNEQFF
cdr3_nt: TGTGCCAGCAGCCCCCCGGCGCGGACTCTAAACGAGCAGTTCTTC

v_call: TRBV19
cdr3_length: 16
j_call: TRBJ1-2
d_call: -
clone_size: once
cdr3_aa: CASTSDKGGVEYGYTF
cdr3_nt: TGTGCCAGTACGTCCGATAAGGGAGGGGTGGAGTATGGCTACACCTTC

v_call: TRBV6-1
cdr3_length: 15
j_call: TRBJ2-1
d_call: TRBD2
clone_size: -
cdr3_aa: CASSDSGRHAAEQFF
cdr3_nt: TGTGCCAGCAGTGATAGCGGGAGACACGCGGCTGAGCAGTTCTTC

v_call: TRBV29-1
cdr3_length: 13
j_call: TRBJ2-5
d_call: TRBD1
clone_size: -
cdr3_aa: CSVGGTGKETQYF
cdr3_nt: TGCAGCGTTGGCGGGACAGGGAAGGAGACCCAGTACTTC

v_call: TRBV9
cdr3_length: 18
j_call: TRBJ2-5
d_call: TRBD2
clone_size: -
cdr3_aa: CASSTPLIMGEGLETQYF
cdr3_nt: TGTGCCAGCAGCACACCCCTCATCATGGGGGAGGGGTTAGAGACCCAGTACTTC

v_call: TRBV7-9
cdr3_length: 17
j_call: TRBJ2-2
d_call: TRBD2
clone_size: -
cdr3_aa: CASSLGTSGRRTGELFF
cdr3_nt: TGTGCCAGCAGCTTAGGGACTAGCGGGAGAAGGACCGGGGAGCTGTTTTTT

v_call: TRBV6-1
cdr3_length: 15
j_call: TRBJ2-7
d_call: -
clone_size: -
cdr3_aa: CASSGWRGAPWEQYF
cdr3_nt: TGTGCCAGCAGTGGGTGGAGGGGAGCCCCCTGGGAGCAGTACTTC

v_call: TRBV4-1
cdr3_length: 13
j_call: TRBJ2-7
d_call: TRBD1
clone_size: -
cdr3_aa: CASSGTGGPEQYF
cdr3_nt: TGCGCCAGCAGCGGGACAGGGGGCCCCGAGCAGTACTTC

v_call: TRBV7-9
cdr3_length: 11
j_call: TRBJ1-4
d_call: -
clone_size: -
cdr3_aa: CASSPKNVLFF
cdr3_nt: TGTGCCAGCAGCCCCAAAAATGTGCTGTTTTTT

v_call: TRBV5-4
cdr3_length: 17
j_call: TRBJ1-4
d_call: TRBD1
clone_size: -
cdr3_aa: CASSSDREYFANEKLFF
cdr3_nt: TGTGCCAGCAGCTCGGACAGGGAATATTTTGCTAATGAAAAACTGTTTTTT

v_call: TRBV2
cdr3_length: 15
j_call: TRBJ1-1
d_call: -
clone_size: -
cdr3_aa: CASSVSVPMNTEAFF
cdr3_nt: TGTGCCAGCAGTGTGAGCGTCCCCATGAACACTGAAGCTTTCTTT

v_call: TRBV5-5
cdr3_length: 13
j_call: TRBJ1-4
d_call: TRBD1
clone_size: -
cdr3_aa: CASSKGAGEKLFF
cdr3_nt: TGTGCCAGCAGTAAGGGGGCTGGAGAAAAACTGTTTTTT

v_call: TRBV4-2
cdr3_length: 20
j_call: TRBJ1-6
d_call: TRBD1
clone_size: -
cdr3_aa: CASSPGGFTTRSSYNSPLHF
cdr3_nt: TGTGCCAGCAGCCCAGGGGGATTCACGACGAGGAGCTCCTATAATTCACCCCTCCACTTT

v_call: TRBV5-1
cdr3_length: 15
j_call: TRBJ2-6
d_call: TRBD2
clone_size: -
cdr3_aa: CASGLGGAGANVLTF
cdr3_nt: TGCGCCAGCGGCTTGGGGGGGGCTGGGGCCAACGTCCTGACTTTC

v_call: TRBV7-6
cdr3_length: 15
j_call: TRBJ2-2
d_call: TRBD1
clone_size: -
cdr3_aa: CASSPLDRATGELFF
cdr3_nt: TGTGCCAGCAGCCCCCTGGACAGGGCCACCGGGGAGCTGTTTTTT

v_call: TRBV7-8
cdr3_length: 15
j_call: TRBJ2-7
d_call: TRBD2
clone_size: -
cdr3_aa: CASLRGLAGSYEQYF
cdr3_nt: TGTGCCAGCCTGCGAGGACTAGCGGGTTCCTACGAGCAGTACTTC

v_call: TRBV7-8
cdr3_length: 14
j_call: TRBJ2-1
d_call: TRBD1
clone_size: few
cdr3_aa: CASSFRGTGVEQFF
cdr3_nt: TGTGCCAGCAGCTTCCGCGGGACAGGGGTAGAGCAGTTCTTC

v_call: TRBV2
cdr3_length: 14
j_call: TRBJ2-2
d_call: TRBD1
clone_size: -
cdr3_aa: CASRRTGGLGELFF
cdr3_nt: TGTGCCAGCAGAAGGACAGGGGGCCTCGGGGAGCTGTTTTTT

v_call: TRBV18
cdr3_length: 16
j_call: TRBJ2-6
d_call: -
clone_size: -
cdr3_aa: CASSVDQGGGANVLTF
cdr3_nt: TGTGCCAGCTCAGTAGATCAGGGAGGTGGGGCCAACGTCCTGACTTTC

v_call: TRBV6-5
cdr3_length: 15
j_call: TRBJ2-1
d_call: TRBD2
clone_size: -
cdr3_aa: CASSTGTSGSNEQFF
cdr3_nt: TGTGCCAGCAGCACCGGGACTAGCGGGAGTAATGAGCAGTTCTTC

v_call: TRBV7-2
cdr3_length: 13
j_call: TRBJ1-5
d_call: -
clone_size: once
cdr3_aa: CASKQGPNQPQHF
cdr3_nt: TGTGCCAGTAAACAGGGACCCAATCAGCCCCAGCATTTT

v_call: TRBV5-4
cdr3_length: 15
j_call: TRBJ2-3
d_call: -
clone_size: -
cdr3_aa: CASSRLGGATDTQYF
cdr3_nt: TGTGCCAGCAGCCGACTCGGCGGGGCCACAGATACGCAGTATTTT

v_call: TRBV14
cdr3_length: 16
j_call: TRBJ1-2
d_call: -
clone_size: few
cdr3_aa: CASSQDLAGRLHGYTF
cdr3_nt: TGTGCCAGCAGCCAAGATTTAGCAGGGAGGCTTCATGGCTACACCTTC

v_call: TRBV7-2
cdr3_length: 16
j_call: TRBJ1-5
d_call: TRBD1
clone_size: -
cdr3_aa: CASSLVTGCTREPQHF
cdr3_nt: TGTGCCAGCAGCTTAGTGACAGGGTGTACTAGGGAGCCCCAGCATTTT

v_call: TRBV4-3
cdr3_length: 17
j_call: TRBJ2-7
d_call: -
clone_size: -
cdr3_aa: CASSQEYIGLFTYEQYF
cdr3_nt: TGCGCCAGCAGCCAAGAGTATATAGGACTCTTCACCTACGAGCAGTACTTC

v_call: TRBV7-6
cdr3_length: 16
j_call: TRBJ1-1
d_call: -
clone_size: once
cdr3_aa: CASSLDPPGRNTEAFF
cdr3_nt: TGTGCCAGCAGCTTAGACCCCCCTGGGCGGAACACTGAAGCTTTCTTT

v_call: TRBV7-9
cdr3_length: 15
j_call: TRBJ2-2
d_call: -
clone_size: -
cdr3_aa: CASSPDRFGTGELFF
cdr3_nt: TGTGCCAGCAGCCCTGACAGGTTCGGCACCGGGGAGCTGTTTTTT

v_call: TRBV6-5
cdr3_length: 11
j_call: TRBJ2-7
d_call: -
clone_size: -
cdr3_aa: CASRRQGEQYF
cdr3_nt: TGTGCCAGCAGGAGACAAGGCGAGCAGTACTTC

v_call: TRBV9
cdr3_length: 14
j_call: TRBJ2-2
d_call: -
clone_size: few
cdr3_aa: CASSVGRVTGELFF
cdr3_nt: TGTGCCAGCAGCGTAGGCAGGGTCACCGGGGAGCTGTTTTTT

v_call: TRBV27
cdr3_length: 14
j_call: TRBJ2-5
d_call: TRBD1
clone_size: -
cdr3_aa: CASSGQGITETQYF
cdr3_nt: TGTGCCAGCAGCGGACAGGGGATAACGGAGACCCAGTACTTC

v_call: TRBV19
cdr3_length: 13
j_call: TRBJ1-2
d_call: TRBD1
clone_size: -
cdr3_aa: CASSDRGYYGYTF
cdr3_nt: TGTGCCAGTAGCGACAGGGGCTACTATGGCTACACCTTC